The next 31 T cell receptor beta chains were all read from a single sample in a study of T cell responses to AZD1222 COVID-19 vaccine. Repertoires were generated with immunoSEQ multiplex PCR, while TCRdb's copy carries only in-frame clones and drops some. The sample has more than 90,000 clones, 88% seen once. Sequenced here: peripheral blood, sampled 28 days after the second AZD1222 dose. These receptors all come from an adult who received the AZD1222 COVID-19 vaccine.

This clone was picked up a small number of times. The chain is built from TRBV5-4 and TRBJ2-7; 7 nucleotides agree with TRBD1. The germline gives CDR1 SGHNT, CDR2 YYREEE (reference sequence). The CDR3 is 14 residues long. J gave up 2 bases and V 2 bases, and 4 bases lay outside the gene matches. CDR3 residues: CASSFRGMAYEQYF. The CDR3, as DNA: TGTGCCAGCAGCTTCAGGGGGATGGCCTACGAGCAGTACTTC.

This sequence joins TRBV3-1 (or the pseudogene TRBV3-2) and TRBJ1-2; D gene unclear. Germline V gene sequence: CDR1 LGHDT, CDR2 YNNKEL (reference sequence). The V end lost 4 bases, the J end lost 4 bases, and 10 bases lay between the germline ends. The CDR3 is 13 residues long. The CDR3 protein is CASSPWGGYGYTF. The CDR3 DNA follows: TGTGCCAGCAGCCCTTGGGGTGGCTATGGCTACACCTTC.

This chain's CDR3 is CSAQSDNGYTF. CDR3 nucleotide sequence: TGCAGTGCTCAATCCGACAATGGCTACACCTTC. V and J are TRBV20-1 and TRBJ1-2; no clear D. The V end lost 5 bases, the J end lost 6 bases, and 10 bases lay between the germline ends. This CDR3 has 11 residues. Germline assignment: CDR1 DFQATT and CDR2 SNEGSKA (reference sequence).

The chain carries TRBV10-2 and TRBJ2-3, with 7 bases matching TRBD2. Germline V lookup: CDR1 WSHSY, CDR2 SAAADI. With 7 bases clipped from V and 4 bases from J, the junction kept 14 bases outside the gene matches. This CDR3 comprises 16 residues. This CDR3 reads CASTPLRGGGSDTQYF. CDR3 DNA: TGCGCCAGCACCCCCTTGCGGGGCGGGGGATCAGATACGCAGTATTTT.

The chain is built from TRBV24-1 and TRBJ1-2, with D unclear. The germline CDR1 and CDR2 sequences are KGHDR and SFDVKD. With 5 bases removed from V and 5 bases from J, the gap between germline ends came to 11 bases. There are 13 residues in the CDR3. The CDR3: CATSVSLGYGYTF. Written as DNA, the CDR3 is TGTGCCACCAGTGTTTCTCTGGGATATGGCTACACCTTC.

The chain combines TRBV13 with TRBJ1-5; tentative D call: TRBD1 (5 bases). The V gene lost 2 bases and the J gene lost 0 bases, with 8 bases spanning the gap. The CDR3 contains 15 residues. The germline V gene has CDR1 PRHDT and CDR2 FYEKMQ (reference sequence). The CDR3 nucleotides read TGTGCCAGCAGCTTACGAGGGGATAGCAATCAGCCCCAGCATTTT. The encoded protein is CASSLRGDSNQPQHF.

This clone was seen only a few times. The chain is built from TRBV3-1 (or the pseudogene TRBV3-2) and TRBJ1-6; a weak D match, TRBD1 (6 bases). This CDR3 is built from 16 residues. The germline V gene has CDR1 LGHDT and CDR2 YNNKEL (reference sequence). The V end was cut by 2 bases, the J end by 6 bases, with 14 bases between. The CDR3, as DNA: TGTGCCAGCAGCCAATCCGGGACACCTCTTAATTCACCCCTCCACTTT. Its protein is CASSQSGTPLNSPLHF.

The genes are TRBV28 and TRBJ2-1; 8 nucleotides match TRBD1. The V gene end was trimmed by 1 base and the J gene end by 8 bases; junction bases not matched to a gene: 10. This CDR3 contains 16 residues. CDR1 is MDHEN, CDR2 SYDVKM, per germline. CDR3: CASSLYRTGPGHEQFF. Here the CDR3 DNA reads TGTGCCAGCAGTTTATATAGGACAGGGCCCGGTCATGAGCAGTTCTTC.

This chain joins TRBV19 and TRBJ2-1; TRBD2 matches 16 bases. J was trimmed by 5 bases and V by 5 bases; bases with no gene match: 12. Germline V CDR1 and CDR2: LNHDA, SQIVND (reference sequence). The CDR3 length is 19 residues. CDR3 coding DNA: TGTGCCAGTAGTCCCCCGATGGGACTAGCGGGAGGGCCGGACAATGAGCAGTTCTTC. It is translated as CASSPPMGLAGGPDNEQFF.

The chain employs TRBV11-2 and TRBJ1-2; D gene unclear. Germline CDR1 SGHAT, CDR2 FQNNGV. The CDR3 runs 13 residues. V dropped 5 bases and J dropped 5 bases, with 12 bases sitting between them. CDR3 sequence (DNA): TGTGCCAGCAGCCCGATAAGTTCATATGGCTACACCTTC. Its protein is CASSPISSYGYTF. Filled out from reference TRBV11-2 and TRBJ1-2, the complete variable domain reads EAGVAQSPRYKIIEKRQSVAFWCNPISGHATLYWYQQILGQGPKLLIQFQNNGVVDDSQLPKDRFSAERLKGVDSTLKIQPAKLEDSAVYLCASSPISSYGYTFGSGTRLTVV.

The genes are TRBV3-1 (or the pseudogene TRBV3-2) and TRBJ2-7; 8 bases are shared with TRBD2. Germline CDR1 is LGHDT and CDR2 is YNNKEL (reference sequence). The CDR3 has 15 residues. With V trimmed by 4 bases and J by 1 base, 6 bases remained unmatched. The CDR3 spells CASSPRRGASYEQYF. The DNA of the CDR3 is TGTGCCAGCAGCCCAAGGCGGGGGGCTTCCTACGAGCAGTACTTC.

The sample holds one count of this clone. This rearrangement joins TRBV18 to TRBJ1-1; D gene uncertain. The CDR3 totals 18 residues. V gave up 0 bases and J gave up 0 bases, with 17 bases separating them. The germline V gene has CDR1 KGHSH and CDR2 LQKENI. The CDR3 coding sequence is TGTGCCAGCTCACCACCGATGAGCGTGGGGAGGATGAACACTGAAGCTTTCTTT. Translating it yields CASSPPMSVGRMNTEAFF. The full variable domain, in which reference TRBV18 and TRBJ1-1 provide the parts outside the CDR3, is NAGVMQNPRHLVRRRGQEARLRCSPMKGHSHVYWYRQLPEEGLKFMVYLQKENIIDESGMPKERFSAEFPKEGPSILRIQQVVRGDSAAYFCASSPPMSVGRMNTEAFFGQGTRLTVV.

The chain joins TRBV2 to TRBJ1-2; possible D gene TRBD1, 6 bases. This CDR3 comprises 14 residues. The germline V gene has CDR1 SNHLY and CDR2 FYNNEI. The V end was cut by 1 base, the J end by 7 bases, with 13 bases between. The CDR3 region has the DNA TGTGCCAGCAGTGAAGTAGGGGGGGCGTTTGGCTACACCTTC. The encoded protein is CASSEVGGAFGYTF.

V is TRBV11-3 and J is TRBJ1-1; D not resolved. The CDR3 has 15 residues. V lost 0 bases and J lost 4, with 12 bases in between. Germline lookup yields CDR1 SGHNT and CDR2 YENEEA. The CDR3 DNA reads TGTGCCAGCAGCTTAGATCCGGCTGGCGGCACTGAAGCTTTCTTT. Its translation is CASSLDPAGGTEAFF.

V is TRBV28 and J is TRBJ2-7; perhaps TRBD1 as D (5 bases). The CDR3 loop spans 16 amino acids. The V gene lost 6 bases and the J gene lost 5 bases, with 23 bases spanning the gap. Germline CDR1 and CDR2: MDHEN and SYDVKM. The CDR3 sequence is CASSSGGAGNGNEQYF. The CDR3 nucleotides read TGTGCCAGCAGCTCAGGTGGGGCCGGAAATGGGAACGAGCAGTACTTC.

The CDR3 DNA follows: TGTGCCAGCAGTTTATCCCCGGACAGGGGTGGGTCACCCCTCCACTTT. Translation gives CASSLSPDRGGSPLHF. This chain links TRBV27 with TRBJ1-6, with 9 bases matching TRBD1. The CDR3 covers 16 residues. CDR1 MNHEY and CDR2 SMNVEV come from the germline V gene (reference sequence). V was pared by 0 bases and J by 10 bases, with 7 bases of the junction left unmatched.

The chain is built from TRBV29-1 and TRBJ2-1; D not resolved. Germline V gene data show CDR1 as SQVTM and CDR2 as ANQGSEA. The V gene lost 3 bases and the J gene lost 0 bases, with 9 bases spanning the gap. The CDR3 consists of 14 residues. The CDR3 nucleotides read TGCAGCGTTGATGACTGGAGCTCCTACAATGAGCAGTTCTTC. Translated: CSVDDWSSYNEQFF.

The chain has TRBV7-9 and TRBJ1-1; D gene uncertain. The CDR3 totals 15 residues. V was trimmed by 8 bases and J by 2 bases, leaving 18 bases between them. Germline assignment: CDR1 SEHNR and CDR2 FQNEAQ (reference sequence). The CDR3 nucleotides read TGTGCCAGCGACGGATGGCCTCTGATTAACACTGAAGCTTTCTTT. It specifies CASDGWPLINTEAFF.

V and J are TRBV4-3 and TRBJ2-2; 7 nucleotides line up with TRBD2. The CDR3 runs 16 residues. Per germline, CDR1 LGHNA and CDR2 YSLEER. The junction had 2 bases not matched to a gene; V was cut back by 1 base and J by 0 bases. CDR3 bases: TGCGCCAGCAGCCAAGTGAGCGGGGCGAACACCGGGGAGCTGTTTTTT. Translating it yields CASSQVSGANTGELFF.

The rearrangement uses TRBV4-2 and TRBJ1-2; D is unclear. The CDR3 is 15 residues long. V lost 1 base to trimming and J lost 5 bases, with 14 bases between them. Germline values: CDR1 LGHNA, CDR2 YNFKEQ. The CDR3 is CASSQGRITEYGYTF. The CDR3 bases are TGTGCCAGCAGCCAAGGCCGGATCACAGAGTATGGCTACACCTTC.

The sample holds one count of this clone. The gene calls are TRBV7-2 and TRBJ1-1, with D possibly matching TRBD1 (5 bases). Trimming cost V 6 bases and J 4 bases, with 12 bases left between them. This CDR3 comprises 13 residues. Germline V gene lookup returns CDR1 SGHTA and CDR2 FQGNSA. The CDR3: CASRPAGGTEAFF. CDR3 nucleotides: TGTGCCAGCAGACCCGCGGGGGGCACTGAAGCTTTCTTT.

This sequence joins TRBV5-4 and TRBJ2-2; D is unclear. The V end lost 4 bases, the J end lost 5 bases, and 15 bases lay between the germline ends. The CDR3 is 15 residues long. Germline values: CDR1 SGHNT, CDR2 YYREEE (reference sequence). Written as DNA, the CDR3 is TGTGCCAGCAGCCCTGGGGTAGCTGGTACCGGGGAGCTGTTTTTT. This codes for CASSPGVAGTGELFF.

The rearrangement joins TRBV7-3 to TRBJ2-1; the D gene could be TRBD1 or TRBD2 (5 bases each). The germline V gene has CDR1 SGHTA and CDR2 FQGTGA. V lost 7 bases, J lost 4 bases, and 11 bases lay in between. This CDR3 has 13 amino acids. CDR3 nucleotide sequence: TGTGCCAGCACCAACGGGGCTTACAATGAGCAGTTCTTC. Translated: CASTNGAYNEQFF.

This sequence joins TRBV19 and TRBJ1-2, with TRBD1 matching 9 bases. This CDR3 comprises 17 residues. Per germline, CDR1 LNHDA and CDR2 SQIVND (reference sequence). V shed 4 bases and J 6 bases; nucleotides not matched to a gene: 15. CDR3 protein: CASSSHRGLPFSNGYTF. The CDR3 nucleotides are TGTGCCAGTAGTAGCCACAGGGGGCTCCCCTTTTCGAATGGCTACACCTTC.

CDR3 DNA: TGCGCCAGCAGTCACGAGGTGGGGCAGTACTTC. Translating it yields CASSHEVGQYF. This chain uses TRBV10-2 with TRBJ2-7, with no clear D. Looked up from germline, CDR1 is WSHSY and CDR2 is SAAADI. Trimming pared 5 bases from V and 9 bases from J, leaving 11 bases between. CDR3 length: 11 residues.

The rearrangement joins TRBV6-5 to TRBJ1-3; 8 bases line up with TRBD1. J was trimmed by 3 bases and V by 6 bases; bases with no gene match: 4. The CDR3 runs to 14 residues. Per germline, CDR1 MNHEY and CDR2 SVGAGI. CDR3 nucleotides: TGTGCCAGCAGGCAGGGGGCAGGTGGAAACACCATATATTTT. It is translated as CASRQGAGGNTIYF.

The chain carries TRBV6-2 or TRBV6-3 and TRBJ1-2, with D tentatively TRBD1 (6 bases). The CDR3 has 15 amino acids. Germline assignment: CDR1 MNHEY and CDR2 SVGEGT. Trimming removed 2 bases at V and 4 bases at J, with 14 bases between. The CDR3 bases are TGTGCCAGCAGTTACGGGGGGCTGGCATTCTATGGCTACACCTTC. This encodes CASSYGGLAFYGYTF.

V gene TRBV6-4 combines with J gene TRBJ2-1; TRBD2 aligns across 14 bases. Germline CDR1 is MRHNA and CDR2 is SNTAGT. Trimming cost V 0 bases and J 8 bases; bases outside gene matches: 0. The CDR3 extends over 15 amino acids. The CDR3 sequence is CASSDSTSGGDEQFF. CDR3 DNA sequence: TGTGCCAGCAGTGACTCGACTAGCGGGGGGGATGAGCAGTTCTTC.

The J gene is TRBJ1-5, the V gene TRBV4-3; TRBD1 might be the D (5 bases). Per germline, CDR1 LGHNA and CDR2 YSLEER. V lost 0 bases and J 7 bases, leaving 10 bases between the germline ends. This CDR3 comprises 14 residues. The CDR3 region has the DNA TGCGCCAGCAGCCAAGACAGGGCTGGACAGCCCCAGCATTTT. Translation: CASSQDRAGQPQHF.

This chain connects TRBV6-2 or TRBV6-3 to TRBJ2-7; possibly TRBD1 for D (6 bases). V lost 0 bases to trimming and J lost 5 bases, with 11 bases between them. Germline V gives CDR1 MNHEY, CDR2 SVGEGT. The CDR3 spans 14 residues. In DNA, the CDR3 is TGTGCCAGCAGTTACTCTGAGAGGGGGAACGAGCAGTACTTC. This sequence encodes CASSYSERGNEQYF.

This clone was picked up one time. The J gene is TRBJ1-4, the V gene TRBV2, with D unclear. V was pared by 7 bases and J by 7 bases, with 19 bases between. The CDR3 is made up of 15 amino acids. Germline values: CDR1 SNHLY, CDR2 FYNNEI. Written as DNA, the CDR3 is TGTGCCAGCACCTCGGACCCCACGGTCGGTGAAAAACTGTTTTTT. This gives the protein CASTSDPTVGEKLFF.